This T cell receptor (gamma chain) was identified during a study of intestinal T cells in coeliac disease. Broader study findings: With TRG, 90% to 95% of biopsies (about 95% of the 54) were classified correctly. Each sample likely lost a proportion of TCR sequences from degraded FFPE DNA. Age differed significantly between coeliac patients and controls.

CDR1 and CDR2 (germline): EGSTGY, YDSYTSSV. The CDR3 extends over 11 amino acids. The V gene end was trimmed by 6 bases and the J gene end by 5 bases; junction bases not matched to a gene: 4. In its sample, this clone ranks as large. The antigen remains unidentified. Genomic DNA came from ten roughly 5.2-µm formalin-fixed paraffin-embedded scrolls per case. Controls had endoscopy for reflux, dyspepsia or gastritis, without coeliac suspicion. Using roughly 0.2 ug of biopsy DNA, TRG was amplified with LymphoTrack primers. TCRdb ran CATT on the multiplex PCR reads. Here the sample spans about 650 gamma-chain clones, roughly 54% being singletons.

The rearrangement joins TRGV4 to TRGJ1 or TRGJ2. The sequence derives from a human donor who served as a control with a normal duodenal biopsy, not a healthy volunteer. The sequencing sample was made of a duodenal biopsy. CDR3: CATWRHYKKLF. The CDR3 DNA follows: TGTGCCACCTGGCGCCATTATAAGAAACTCTTT.